The rows below give T cell receptor beta chains drawn from one sample of a study of shared clonotypes between healthy human individuals. The data were produced by immunoSEQ multiplex PCR, yet TCRdb's version contains in-frame clones alone and is incomplete. The sample carries over a million clones, approximately 97% recorded once. Sequencing input: naive CD4+ T cells sorted from blood. Receptor source: a man aged 25 to 40 in good health. CDR3s include the opening cysteine and the closing phenylalanine or tryptophan. The order of the fields is V gene, CDR3 length, J gene, D gene, CDR3 protein, CDR3 DNA. The D gene is left open where the match is weak.

TRBV9,15,TRBJ2-7,TRBD1,CASSVGTAPSYEQYF,TGTGCCAGCAGCGTGGGGACAGCACCTTCCTACGAGCAGTACTTC
TRBV7-9,14,TRBJ2-2,TRBD1,CASSKDRVVGELFF,TGTGCCAGCAGCAAGGACAGGGTTGTCGGGGAGCTGTTTTTT
TRBV18,14,TRBJ2-1,TRBD2,CASSPSGSWNEQFF,TGTGCCAGCTCACCTAGCGGGAGTTGGAATGAGCAGTTCTTC
TRBV11-2,13,TRBJ2-7,.,CASSLDRTYEQYF,TGTGCCAGCAGCTTAGATCGGACCTACGAGCAGTACTTC
TRBV9,15,TRBJ2-3,TRBD2,CASSVDGRAADTQYF,TGTGCCAGCAGCGTAGACGGGAGGGCCGCAGATACGCAGTATTTT
TRBV6-4,14,TRBJ2-1,.,CASSSDSGYNEQFF,TGTGCCAGCAGTTCGGATAGCGGATACAATGAGCAGTTCTTC
TRBV9,14,TRBJ2-5,TRBD2,CASSRTSGQETQYF,TGTGCCAGCAGCAGGACTAGCGGACAAGAGACCCAGTACTTC
TRBV20-1,11,TRBJ1-2,.,CSAREVYGYTF,TGCAGTGCTAGAGAGGTCTATGGCTACACCTTC
TRBV28,14,TRBJ1-4,.,CASSLYRVGEKLFF,TGTGCCAGCAGTTTATACAGGGTTGGCGAAAAACTGTTTTTT
TRBV29-1,14,TRBJ2-3,TRBD2,CSVQGGRGADTQYF,TGCAGCGTTCAGGGCGGGAGGGGAGCAGATACGCAGTATTTT
TRBV12-2,15,TRBJ2-7,.,CAGLAASMGSYEQYF,TGTGCGGGACTAGCGGCCTCAATGGGCTCCTACGAGCAGTACTTC
TRBV5-5,15,TRBJ1-1,TRBD1,CASSWGTAKDTEAFF,TGTGCCAGCAGCTGGGGGACAGCGAAGGACACTGAAGCTTTCTTT
TRBV11-2,16,TRBJ2-3,.,CASSLRAVGAQDTQYF,TGTGCCAGCAGCCTAAGGGCGGTAGGAGCCCAAGATACGCAGTATTTT
TRBV18,18,TRBJ2-7,.,CASSPLGGIGGLSYEQYF,TGTGCCAGCTCACCACTCGGGGGGATAGGGGGACTCTCCTACGAGCAGTACTTC
TRBV2,14,TRBJ2-1,.,CASTFRGGYDEQFF,TGTGCCAGCACCTTTAGGGGCGGCTACGATGAGCAGTTCTTC